The T cell receptor beta chain described here comes from a study of PD-1 blockade in classical Hodgkin lymphoma. The CDR3 runs 16 residues. Germline CDR1 MGHRA, CDR2 YSYEKL. V was cut by 8 bases and J by 6 bases, with 22 bases left in between. Every patient had relapsed following autologous stem cell transplantation, and cohorts differed in brentuximab vedotin exposure. Clones were read by immunoSEQ multiplex PCR, and TCRdb kept only the in-frame ones, dropping some. This table holds 20,000 or so clones, 84% found once. Comments on this clone: What it recognizes is unknown.

Whole-study results and caveats: For complete responders, baseline diversity was comparable to that of newly diagnosed patients. Lower baseline TCR diversity was reported for newly diagnosed patients than for healthy donors.

This clonotype was sampled from a human donor with classical Hodgkin lymphoma. This chain connects TRBV4-1 to TRBJ1-4; D perhaps matches TRBD1 (5 bases). The material was peripheral blood mononuclear cells (PBMCs), obtained at baseline. This CDR3 reads CASPRLSGGKDEKLFF. The CDR3 region has the DNA TGCGCCAGCCCCCGGCTATCGGGGGGGAAGGATGAAAAACTGTTTTTT.